One sample yielded the 23 T cell receptor beta chains listed below, sequenced in a study of radiotherapy plus CTLA-4 blockade in lung cancer. Only in-frame clones appear in the TCRdb table, and some are missing; sequencing was by immunoSEQ multiplex PCR. The sample contains some 100,000 clones, 75% to 80% of which appear only once. This sample comprised peripheral blood, obtained from a patient treated with radiotherapy plus ipilimumab. The receptors here all came from a human donor with non-small cell lung cancer who had a partial response to radiotherapy plus ipilimumab.

The chain recombines TRBV5-1 with TRBJ2-3; a possible D gene is TRBD2 (5 bases). Germline loops: CDR1 SGHRS, CDR2 YFSETQ. Trimming removed 4 bases at V and 1 base at J, with 19 bases between. There are 17 residues in the CDR3. CDR3 nucleotide sequence: TGCGCCAGCAGCCCCCGAGTGAGTGGAGGTGGCACAGATACGCAGTATTTT. Its protein is CASSPRVSGGGTDTQYF.

This clone occurred a few times. The germline gene is not matched at one end of the junction; a read error may be the cause. This CDR3 reads CASNEQFSNQPQHF. Written as DNA, the CDR3 is TGTGCCAGCAATGAACAGTTTAGCAATCAGCCCCAGCATTTT. The chain combines TRBV6-1 with TRBJ1-5; no clear D. The CDR3 contains 14 residues. Germline CDR1 and CDR2: MNHNS and SASEGT.

This clone was observed a handful of times. V usage is TRBV28 and J usage is TRBJ2-2; the D is unclear. Between the trimmed V and J ends, which lost 3 bases and 5 bases, there was a span of 16 bases. The CDR3 runs to 16 residues. Germline CDR1 reads MDHEN; CDR2 reads SYDVKM. In nucleotides, the CDR3 is TGTGCCAGCAGTTTTAGTTTCGTAGTGTATACCGGGGAGCTGTTTTTT. It encodes CASSFSFVVYTGELFF.

The V call is TRBV6-6, the J call TRBJ2-7; a possible D gene is TRBD2 (6 bases). The CDR3 is 14 residues long. Trimming removed 0 bases at V and 5 bases at J, with 11 bases between. Germline assignment: CDR1 MNHNY and CDR2 SVGAGI (reference sequence). CDR3 sequence: CASSYSPGAHEQYF. In DNA form, the CDR3 reads TGTGCCAGCAGTTACTCTCCGGGAGCCCACGAGCAGTACTTC.

A single count supports this clone. The chain is built from TRBV5-4 and TRBJ2-2; TRBD1 matches 8 bases. There are 14 residues in the CDR3. Germline CDR1 SGHNT, CDR2 YYREEE (reference sequence). J lost 3 bases, V lost 4 bases, and 2 bases had no gene match. The CDR3 nucleotides are TGTGCCAGCAGCATGGACAGGGACACCGGGGAGCTGTTTTTT. Its protein product is CASSMDRDTGELFF.

This chain uses TRBV11-2 with TRBJ2-6; D gene ambiguous. CDR3 size: 14 residues. The germline gives CDR1 SGHAT, CDR2 FQNNGV. Trimming cost V 4 bases and J 4 bases, with 8 bases left between them. CDR3 amino acids: CASSSRTGANVLTF. The CDR3 DNA reads as TGTGCCAGCAGCTCCCGTACAGGGGCCAACGTCCTGACTTTC.

This chain links TRBV7-8 with TRBJ1-2; possibly TRBD1 for D (5 bases). Trimming took 1 base from V and 8 from J, leaving 14 bases between them. The CDR3 is 14 residues long. The V gene's germline CDR1 is SGHVS and CDR2 FQNEAQ. The CDR3 bases are TGTGCCAGCAGCTTAGAAGGGGCAGTCGGCGGCTACACCTTC. Amino acids: CASSLEGAVGGYTF. Looking up the rest from reference TRBV7-8 and TRBJ1-2 gives the full variable domain: GAGVSQSPRYKVAKRGQDVALRCDPISGHVSLFWYQQALGQGPEFLTYFQNEAQLDKSGLPSDRFFAERPEGSVSTLKIQRTQQEDSAVYLCASSLEGAVGGYTFGSGTRLTVV.

The chain recombines TRBV12-5 with TRBJ2-7; 8 bases agree with TRBD1. The CDR3 runs to 17 residues. Unmatched junction bases numbered 15, after V lost 7 bases and J lost 1 base. CDR1 LGHNT and CDR2 FRNRAP come from the germline V gene. The DNA of the CDR3 is TGTGCTAGTGCCCGACTAAGACAGGGGCGATTATCCTACGAGCAGTACGTC. Translated: CASARLRQGRLSYEQYV.

The J gene is TRBJ2-7, the V gene TRBV5-1, with D possibly being TRBD2 (6 bases). Trimming took off 0 bases at V and 0 bases at J, with 13 bases between the two ends. The CDR3 has 16 amino acids. The germline CDR1 and CDR2 sequences are SGHRS and YFSETQ. The CDR3 here is CASSLGGTSSSYEQYF. Here the CDR3 DNA reads TGCGCCAGCAGCTTGGGCGGGACCTCAAGCTCCTACGAGCAGTACTTC.

The chain recombines TRBV11-2 with TRBJ2-3; 12 bases map to TRBD2. CDR3 length: 16 residues. Trimming cost V 3 bases and J 3 bases; bases outside gene matches: 4. Germline CDR1 and CDR2: SGHAT and FQNNGV. The CDR3 nucleotides are TGTGCCAGCAGCTTGGACACTAGCGGGGGGACAGATACGCAGTATTTT. Translating gives CASSLDTSGGTDTQYF.

The chain couples TRBV28 to TRBJ2-5; perhaps TRBD1 as D (6 bases). V lost 5 bases, J lost 7 bases, and 20 bases lay in between. The CDR3 has 15 residues. The germline gives CDR1 MDHEN, CDR2 SYDVKM. The DNA for the CDR3 is TGTGCCAGCAGTCTCCCGACAGGACCAACCGGGACCCAGTACTTC. Protein: CASSLPTGPTGTQYF.

Here the CDR3 reads CASMSSVNNYNEQFF. In nucleotides, the CDR3 is TGCGCCAGCATGTCTTCCGTGAACAACTACAATGAGCAGTTCTTC. The chain recombines TRBV5-1 with TRBJ2-1; D gene uncertain. The CDR3 covers 15 residues. Trimming removed 6 bases from V and 3 bases from J, with 16 bases in between. The germline V gene encodes CDR1 SGHRS and CDR2 YFSETQ.

The chain couples TRBV28 to TRBJ2-3; 7 positions match TRBD1. Trimming at V came to 6 bases and at J to 3 bases, leaving 12 bases not matched to a gene. The germline V gene has CDR1 MDHEN and CDR2 SYDVKM. CDR3 length: 16 residues. In DNA form, the CDR3 reads TGTGCCAGCAGCCCCATACAGGGGATGGGGACAGATACGCAGTATTTT. Its protein is CASSPIQGMGTDTQYF.

This clone was recorded only once. This chain links TRBV5-1 with TRBJ2-2, with 9 bases that match TRBD1. Germline CDR1 reads SGHRS; CDR2 reads YFSETQ. This CDR3 is built from 15 residues. The ends lost 4 bases at V and 3 bases at J; junction bases unmatched: 4. The CDR3 DNA sequence: TGCGCCAGCAGCCAAGGGACAGGGTACACCGGGGAGCTGTTTTTT. It yields the protein CASSQGTGYTGELFF.

The J gene is TRBJ2-3, the V gene TRBV6-5, with 7 positions matching TRBD1. CDR3 length: 16 amino acids. After removal of 2 bases from V and 0 bases from J, the junction contained 5 bases not matched to a gene. Germline V gene sequence: CDR1 MNHEY, CDR2 SVGAGI. The CDR3 reads CASSYGDRDSTDTQYF. CDR3 sequence (DNA): TGTGCCAGCAGTTACGGTGACAGGGATAGCACAGATACGCAGTATTTT.

The genes are TRBV5-1 and TRBJ1-2; TRBD1 aligns across 9 bases. Germline V CDR1 and CDR2: SGHRS, YFSETQ. The ends lost 4 bases at V and 3 bases at J; junction bases unmatched: 7. The CDR3 covers 15 residues. The DNA for the CDR3 is TGCGCCAGCAGCCCGGACGGACAGGGGTACTATGGCTACACCTTC. Translation gives CASSPDGQGYYGYTF. The entire variable domain, with the rest obtained from reference TRBV5-1 and TRBJ1-2, is as follows: KAGVTQTPRYLIKTRGQQVTLSCSPISGHRSVSWYQQTPGQGLQFLFEYFSETQRNKGNFPGRFSGRQFSNSRSEMNVSTLELGDSALYLCASSPDGQGYYGYTFGSGTRLTVV.

This chain uses TRBV25-1 with TRBJ1-1; tentative D call: TRBD1 (6 bases). The ends were cut back, 0 bases at V and 6 bases at J, with 17 bases in the middle. CDR3 length: 16 amino acids. Germline V gives CDR1 MGHDK, CDR2 SYGVNS. The CDR3 DNA reads as TGTGCCAGCAGTGAATATTCCTCTACAGGGCGACCTGAAGCTTTCTTT. It encodes CASSEYSSTGRPEAFF.

The V and J genes are TRBV7-9 and TRBJ2-1; a possible D gene is TRBD1 (6 bases). Germline V CDR1 and CDR2: SEHNR, FQNEAQ (reference sequence). The CDR3 is 16 residues long. Trimming stripped 5 bases from V and 6 bases from J, with 20 bases between. As DNA, the CDR3 is TGTGCCAGCAGCCCCAAAGGGGGTTCAGGGCGCAATGAGCAGTTCTTC. This encodes CASSPKGGSGRNEQFF.

The CDR3 loop is CASSFGQTSTDTQYF. The DNA of the CDR3 is TGTGCCAGCAGCTTTGGACAGACCAGCACAGATACGCAGTATTTT. The chain joins TRBV5-6 to TRBJ2-3; tentative D call: TRBD1 (6 bases). Germline V CDR1 and CDR2: SGHDT, YYEEEE. The CDR3 has 15 amino acids. V lost 2 bases and J 0 bases, leaving 10 bases between the germline ends.

The chain recombines TRBV5-1 with TRBJ1-6; possibly TRBD1 for D (6 bases). This CDR3 region has 16 residues. The germline gives CDR1 SGHRS, CDR2 YFSETQ. The V gene lost 4 bases and the J gene lost 5 bases, with 16 bases spanning the gap. The CDR3 sequence: CASSQKTGTNNSPLHF. CDR3 DNA: TGCGCCAGCAGCCAGAAAACCGGGACAAATAATTCACCCCTCCACTTT.

This chain connects TRBV19 to TRBJ2-2, with 8 nucleotides matching TRBD1. Per germline, CDR1 LNHDA and CDR2 SQIVND (reference sequence). J gave up 6 bases and V 8 bases, and 2 bases lay outside the gene matches. CDR3 size: 12 residues. The CDR3 region is CASEQGAGELFF. The CDR3 DNA reads TGTGCCAGTGAACAGGGGGCCGGGGAGCTGTTTTTT. The full variable domain, rest sourced from reference TRBV19 and TRBJ2-2, is DGGITQSPKYLFRKEGQNVTLSCEQNLNHDAMYWYRQDPGQGLRLIYYSQIVNDFQKGDIAEGYSVSREKKESFPLTVTSAQKNPTAFYLCASEQGAGELFFGEGSRLTVL.

The J gene is TRBJ2-1, the V gene TRBV5-1; D gene uncertain. V lost 0 bases, J lost 7 bases, and 14 bases lay in between. Germline CDR1 SGHRS, CDR2 YFSETQ. CDR3 length equals 15 residues. CDR3 bases: TGCGCCAGCAGCTTGGGAGACTTGAGGCTTAATGAGCAGTTCTTC. Its translation is CASSLGDLRLNEQFF.

This clone was picked up a small number of times. V and J are TRBV27 and TRBJ1-3; D is ambiguous. The CDR3 covers 14 residues. With 4 bases removed from V and 0 bases from J, the gap between germline ends came to 7 bases. Looked up from germline, CDR1 is MNHEY and CDR2 is SMNVEV (reference sequence). The CDR3 is CASSSLASGNTIYF. The CDR3 nucleotides read TGTGCCAGCAGTTCTCTGGCCTCTGGAAACACCATATATTTT.